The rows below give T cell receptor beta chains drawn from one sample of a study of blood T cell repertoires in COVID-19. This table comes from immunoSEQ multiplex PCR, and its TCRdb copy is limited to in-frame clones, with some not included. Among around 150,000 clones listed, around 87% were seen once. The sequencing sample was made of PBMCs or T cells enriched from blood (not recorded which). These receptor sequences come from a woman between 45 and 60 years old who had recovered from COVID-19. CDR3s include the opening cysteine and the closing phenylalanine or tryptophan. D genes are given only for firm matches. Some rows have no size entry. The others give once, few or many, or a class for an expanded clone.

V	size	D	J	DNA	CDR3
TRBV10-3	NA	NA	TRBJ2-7	TGTGCCACCCTCACCCCGAACAGGGCGACCTACGAGCAGTACTTC	CATLTPNRATYEQYF
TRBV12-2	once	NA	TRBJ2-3	TGTGCAAGTCGGTTCAACAGGCATTCTAGCACAGATACGCAGTATTTT	CASRFNRHSSTDTQYF
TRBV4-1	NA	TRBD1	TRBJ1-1	TGCGCCAGCAGCCAAGAGGGACAGGGAGGGACTGAAGCTTTCTTT	CASSQEGQGGTEAFF
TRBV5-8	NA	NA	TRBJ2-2	TGTGCCAGCAGCTTACCCCGTGCAGGGGTGACCGGGGAGCTGTTTTTT	CASSLPRAGVTGELFF
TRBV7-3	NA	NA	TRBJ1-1	TGTGCCAGCAGCACTTACCGGAACACTGAAGCTTTCTTT	CASSTYRNTEAFF
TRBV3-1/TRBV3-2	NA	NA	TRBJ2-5	TGTGCCAGCAGCCAAGATCGAGAGACCCAGTACTTC	CASSQDRETQYF
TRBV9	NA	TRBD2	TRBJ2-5	TGTGCCAGCAGCGCTAGCGGGGGGGGAAGGGAGACCCAGTACTTC	CASSASGGGRETQYF
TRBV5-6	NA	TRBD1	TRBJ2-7	TGTGCCAGCAGCTTAACAGGGGGCGCGGTAATCGGCGAGCAGTACTTC	CASSLTGGAVIGEQYF
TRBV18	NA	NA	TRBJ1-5	TGTGCCAGCTCACCAATGGTCGGGCAGCCCCAGCATTTT	CASSPMVGQPQHF
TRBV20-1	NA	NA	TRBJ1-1	TGCAGTGCTAGTTGGGGGGGCACTGAAGCTTTCTTT	CSASWGGTEAFF
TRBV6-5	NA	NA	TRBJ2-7	TGTGCCAGCAGGTTGACAGGATCCTCCTACGAGCAGTACTTC	CASRLTGSSYEQYF
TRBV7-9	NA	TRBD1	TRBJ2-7	TGTGCCAGCAGCTCCGACAGGGTCGAGCAGTACTTC	CASSSDRVEQYF
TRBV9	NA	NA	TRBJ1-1	TGTGCCAGCAGCGTGACAATGAACACTGAAGCTTTCTTT	CASSVTMNTEAFF
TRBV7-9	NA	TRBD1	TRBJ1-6	TGTGCCAGCAGCTTATCTTGGGGACAGGGAAAAAATTCACCCCTCCACTTT	CASSLSWGQGKNSPLHF
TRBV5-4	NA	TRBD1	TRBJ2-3	TGTGCCAGCAGCCGGGACAGGGGGACAGATACGCAGTATTTT	CASSRDRGTDTQYF
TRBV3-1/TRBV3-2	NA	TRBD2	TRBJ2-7	TGTGCCAGCAGCCAACGAATAGCGGGGGGCGTCCACTTGAACGAGCAGTACTTC	CASSQRIAGGVHLNEQYF
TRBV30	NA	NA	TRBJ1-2	TGTGCCTGGAGTACAATGGTTAGGAGCACCCCTAACTATGGCTACACCTTC	CAWSTMVRSTPNYGYTF
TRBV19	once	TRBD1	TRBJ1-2	TGTGCCAGTAGTATAGGACAGGGCGCCTATGGCTACACCTTC	CASSIGQGAYGYTF
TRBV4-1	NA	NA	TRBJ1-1	TGCGCCAGCAGCCAAGCAGATGACAGAAAAGCTTTCTTT	CASSQADDRKAFF
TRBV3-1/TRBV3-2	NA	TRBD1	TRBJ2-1	TGTGCCAGTGGAGACAGGGGGCAAAACAATGAGCAGTTCTTC	CASGDRGQNNEQFF
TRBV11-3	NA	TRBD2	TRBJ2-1	TGTGCCAGCAGCCCCGGGTTAGCGGGGGGGCCAGAGCAGTTCTTC	CASSPGLAGGPEQFF
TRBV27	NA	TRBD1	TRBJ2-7	TGTGCCAGCAGTTACAGGGGAAAGAGGGAGCAGTACTTC	CASSYRGKREQYF
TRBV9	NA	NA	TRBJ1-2	TGTGCCAGCAGCCCCGGCCAGGGCGCGGACTATGGCTACACCTTC	CASSPGQGADYGYTF
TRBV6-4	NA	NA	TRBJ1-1	TGTGCCAGCAGTCTCGACTCGAACACTGAAGCTTTCTTT	CASSLDSNTEAFF
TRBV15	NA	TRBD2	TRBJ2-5	TGTGCCACCAGCAGAGACACGCGGGGGGGCCGGGAGACCCAGTACTTC	CATSRDTRGGRETQYF
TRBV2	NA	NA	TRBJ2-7	TGTGCCAGCAGTAGCCTCCCCTCGGGAGAGCAGTACTTC	CASSSLPSGEQYF
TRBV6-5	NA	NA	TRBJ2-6	TGTGCCAGCAGTCCGAACAGGGCCGGGGCCAACGTCCTGACTTTC	CASSPNRAGANVLTF
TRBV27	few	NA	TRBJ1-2	TGTGCCAGCAGTATTTCTGCTAACTATGGCTACACCTTC	CASSISANYGYTF
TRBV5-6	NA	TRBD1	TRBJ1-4	TGTGCCAGCAGCTTGGTAGGGACAGGGGGCGAAAAACTGTTTTTT	CASSLVGTGGEKLFF
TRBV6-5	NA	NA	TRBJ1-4	TGTGCCAGCAAATTGGGCAGATCACCTAATGAAAAACTGTTTTTT	CASKLGRSPNEKLFF
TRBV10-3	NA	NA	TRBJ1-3	TGTGCCATCAGTGAATCAGGGGCTGGAAACACCATATATTTT	CAISESGAGNTIYF
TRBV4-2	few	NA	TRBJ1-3	TGTGCCAGCAAAATGCGAGGAGCTGGAAACACCATATATTTT	CASKMRGAGNTIYF
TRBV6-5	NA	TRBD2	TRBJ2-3	TGTGCCAGCAGCAGACTAGCGGGGGGGCTCGGTACGCAGTATTTT	CASSRLAGGLGTQYF
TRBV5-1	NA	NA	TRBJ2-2	TGCGCCAGCAGCGAAGCGACGGGGAACACCGGGGAGCTGTTTTTT	CASSEATGNTGELFF
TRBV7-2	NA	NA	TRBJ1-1	TGTGCCAGCAGCTTAATCGGCCGGTTGGGAGACGGAACTGAAGCTTTCTTT	CASSLIGRLGDGTEAFF
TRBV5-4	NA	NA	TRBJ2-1	TGTGCCAGCAGCTTTGGGGCTGAGCAGTTCTTC	CASSFGAEQFF
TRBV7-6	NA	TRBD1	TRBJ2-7	TGTGCCAGCAGCTCAGGGGGCGAGCAGTACTTC	CASSSGGEQYF
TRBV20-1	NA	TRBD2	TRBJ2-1	TGCAGTGCTAGTTCTGCGACTAGCCCCCACAATGAGCAGTTCTTC	CSASSATSPHNEQFF
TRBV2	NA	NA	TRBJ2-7	TGTGCCAGCAGTGAGACGGGTCCCTACGAGCAGTACTTC	CASSETGPYEQYF
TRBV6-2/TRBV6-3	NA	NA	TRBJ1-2	TGTGCCAGCAGCGAAGACAGAGGCTACACCTTC	CASSEDRGYTF
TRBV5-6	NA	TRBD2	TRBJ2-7	TGTGCCAGCAGTTTGGGACTAGCGGGGACCTCCTACGAGCAGTACTTC	CASSLGLAGTSYEQYF